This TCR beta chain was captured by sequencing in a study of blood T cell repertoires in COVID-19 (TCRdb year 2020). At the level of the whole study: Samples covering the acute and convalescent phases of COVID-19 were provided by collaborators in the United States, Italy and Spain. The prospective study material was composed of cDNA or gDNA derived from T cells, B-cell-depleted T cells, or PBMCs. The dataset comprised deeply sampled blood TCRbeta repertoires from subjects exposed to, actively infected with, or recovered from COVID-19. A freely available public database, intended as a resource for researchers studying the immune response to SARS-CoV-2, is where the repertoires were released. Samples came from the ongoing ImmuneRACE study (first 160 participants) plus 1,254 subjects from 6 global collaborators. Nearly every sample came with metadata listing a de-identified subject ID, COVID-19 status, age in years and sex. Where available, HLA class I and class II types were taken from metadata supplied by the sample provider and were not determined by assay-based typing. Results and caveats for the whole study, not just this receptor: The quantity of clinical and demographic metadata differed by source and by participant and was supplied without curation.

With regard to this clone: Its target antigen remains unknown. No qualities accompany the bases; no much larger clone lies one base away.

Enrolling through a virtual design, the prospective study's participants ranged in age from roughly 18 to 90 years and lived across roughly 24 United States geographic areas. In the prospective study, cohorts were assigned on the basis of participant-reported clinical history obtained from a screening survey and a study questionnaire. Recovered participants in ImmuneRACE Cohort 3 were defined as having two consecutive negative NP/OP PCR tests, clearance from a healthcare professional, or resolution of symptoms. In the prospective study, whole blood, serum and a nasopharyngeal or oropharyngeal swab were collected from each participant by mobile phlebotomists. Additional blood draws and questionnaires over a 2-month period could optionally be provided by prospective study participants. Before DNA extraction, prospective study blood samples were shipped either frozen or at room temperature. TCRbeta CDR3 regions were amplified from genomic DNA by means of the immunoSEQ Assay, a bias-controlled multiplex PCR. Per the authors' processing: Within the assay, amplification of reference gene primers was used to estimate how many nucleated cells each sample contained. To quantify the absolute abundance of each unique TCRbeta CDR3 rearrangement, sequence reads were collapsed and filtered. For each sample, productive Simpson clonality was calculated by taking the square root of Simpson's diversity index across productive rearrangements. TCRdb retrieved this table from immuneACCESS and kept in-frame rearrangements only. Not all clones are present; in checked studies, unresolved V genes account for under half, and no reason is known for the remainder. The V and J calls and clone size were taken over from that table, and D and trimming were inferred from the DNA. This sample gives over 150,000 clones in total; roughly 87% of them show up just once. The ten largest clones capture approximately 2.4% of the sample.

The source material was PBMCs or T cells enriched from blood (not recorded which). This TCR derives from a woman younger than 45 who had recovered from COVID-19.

CDR3 region: CASSLEVGENTEAFF. The bases read TGCGCCAGCAGCTTGGAGGTAGGGGAGAACACTGAAGCTTTCTTT. The chain is encoded by TRBV5-1 joined to TRBJ1-1; TRBD1 is a weak D gene call, 5 bases matching. A distance of 10 bases separates the germline ends of V and J, which lose 0 bases and 1 base respectively. In the germline V gene, CDR1 corresponds to SGHRS and CDR2 to YFSETQ. The CDR3 runs 15 amino acids, cysteine and phenylalanine included. The retained sequence is limited to the CDR3, 45 bases, with the frame set at the first base.